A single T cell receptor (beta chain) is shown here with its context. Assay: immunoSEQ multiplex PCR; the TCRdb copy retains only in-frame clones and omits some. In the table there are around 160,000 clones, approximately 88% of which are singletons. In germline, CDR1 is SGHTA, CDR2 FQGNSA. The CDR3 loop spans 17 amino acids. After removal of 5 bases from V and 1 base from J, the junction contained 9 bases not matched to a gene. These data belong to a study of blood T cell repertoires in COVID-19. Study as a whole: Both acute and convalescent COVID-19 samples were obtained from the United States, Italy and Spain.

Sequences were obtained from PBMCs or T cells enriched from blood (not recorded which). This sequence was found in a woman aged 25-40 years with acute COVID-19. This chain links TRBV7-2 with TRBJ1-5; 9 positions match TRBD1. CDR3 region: CASSPGTGIRSNQPQHF. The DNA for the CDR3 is TGTGCCAGCAGCCCGGGGACAGGGATCAGGAGCAATCAGCCCCAGCATTTT.